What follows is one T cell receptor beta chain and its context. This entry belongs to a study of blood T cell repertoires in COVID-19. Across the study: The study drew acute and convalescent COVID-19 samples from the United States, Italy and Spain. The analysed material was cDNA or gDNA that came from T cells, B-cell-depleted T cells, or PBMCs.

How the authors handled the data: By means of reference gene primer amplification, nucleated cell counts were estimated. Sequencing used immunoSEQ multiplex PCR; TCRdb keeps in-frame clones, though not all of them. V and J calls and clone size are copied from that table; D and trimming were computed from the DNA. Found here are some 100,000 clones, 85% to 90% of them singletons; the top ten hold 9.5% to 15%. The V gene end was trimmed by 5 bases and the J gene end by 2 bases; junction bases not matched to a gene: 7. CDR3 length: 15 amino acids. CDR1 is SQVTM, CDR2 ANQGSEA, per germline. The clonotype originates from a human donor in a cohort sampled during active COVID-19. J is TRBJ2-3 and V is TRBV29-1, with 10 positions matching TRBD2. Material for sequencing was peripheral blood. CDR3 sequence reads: CSVIRLAGVTDTQYF. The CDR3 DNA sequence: TGCAGCGTTATCCGGCTAGCGGGAGTCACAGATACGCAGTATTTT.